The 14 T cell receptor beta chains below were found in one sample sequenced in a study of blood T cell repertoires in COVID-19. TCRdb's table, derived via immunoSEQ multiplex PCR, lists solely in-frame clones and lacks some. The sample includes tens of thousands of clones, approximately 90% of them seen just once. Material: peripheral blood. The receptors come from a man between 65 and 85 years old with active or convalescent COVID-19.

V is TRBV15 and J is TRBJ2-1; 13 bases agree with TRBD2. The CDR3 is 21 residues long. Trimming took 3 bases from V and 5 from J; bases not matched to a gene: 19. Germline V gives CDR1 LNHNV, CDR2 YYDKDF (reference sequence). The CDR3 DNA sequence: TGTGCCACCAGCAGGCTACCCCCAGGGACTAGCGGGATTCCCACCGACAATGAGCAGTTCTTC. Translation gives CATSRLPPGTSGIPTDNEQFF.

The V gene is TRBV5-1, the J gene TRBJ2-3; TRBD1 agrees at 8 bases. The CDR3 runs 14 residues. Germline V gene sequence: CDR1 SGHRS, CDR2 YFSETQ. Trimming removed 1 base from V and 4 bases from J; junction bases left unmatched: 2. CDR3 sequence: CASSLTGGADTQYF. CDR3 coding DNA: TGCGCCAGCAGCTTGACAGGGGGAGCAGATACGCAGTATTTT.

The rearrangement uses TRBV19 and TRBJ1-5; TRBD1 matches at 9 bases. Germline V gene lookup returns CDR1 LNHDA and CDR2 SQIVND (reference sequence). The CDR3 totals 15 residues. Trimming cost V 3 bases and J 7 bases; bases outside gene matches: 7. The CDR3 is CASSILGQGKQPQHF. CDR3 sequence (DNA): TGTGCCAGTAGTATCTTGGGACAGGGAAAACAGCCCCAGCATTTT. The variable domain in full, completed from reference TRBV19 and TRBJ1-5, reads DGGITQSPKYLFRKEGQNVTLSCEQNLNHDAMYWYRQDPGQGLRLIYYSQIVNDFQKGDIAEGYSVSREKKESFPLTVTSAQKNPTAFYLCASSILGQGKQPQHFGDGTRLSIL.

The J gene is TRBJ1-1, the V gene TRBV3-1 (or the pseudogene TRBV3-2), with D perhaps TRBD1 (6 bases). Germline V CDR1 and CDR2: LGHDT, YNNKEL (reference sequence). The CDR3 has 14 residues. The V and J ends lost 6 bases and 0 bases respectively, with 11 bases between them. CDR3 DNA sequence: TGTGCCAGCAGTGAGGGACACATGAACACTGAAGCTTTCTTT. It codes for CASSEGHMNTEAFF.

The chain joins TRBV7-9 to TRBJ2-2, with 9 bases identical to TRBD1. V lost 2 bases and J lost 7; bases outside the gene matches: 2. CDR3 size: 14 residues. CDR1 and CDR2 (germline): SEHNR, FQNEAQ (reference sequence). The CDR3 DNA reads as TGTGCCAGCAGCTTAAGGACAGGGGACGGGGAGCTGTTTTTT. This codes for CASSLRTGDGELFF.

The J gene is TRBJ2-2, the V gene TRBV28; 9 nucleotides line up with TRBD2. The germline V gene encodes CDR1 MDHEN and CDR2 SYDVKM. With 7 bases clipped from V and 0 bases from J, the junction kept 6 bases outside the gene matches. The CDR3 is 16 amino acids. The CDR3 here is CASKRGRATNTGELFF. The CDR3 nucleotides read TGTGCCAGCAAGCGCGGGAGGGCCACGAACACCGGGGAGCTGTTTTTT.

This rearrangement joins TRBV28 to TRBJ1-5; D perhaps matches TRBD1 (5 bases). The CDR3 spans 20 residues. The V end was cut by 3 bases, the J end by 0 bases, with 24 bases between. CDR1 is MDHEN, CDR2 SYDVKM, per germline. The CDR3, as DNA: TGTGCCAGCAGTTTTTCCCGACAGAACGCACTGATTTCTAGCAATCAGCCCCAGCATTTT. Translation gives CASSFSRQNALISSNQPQHF. The whole variable domain, filled in from reference TRBV28 and TRBJ1-5, reads DVKVTQSSRYLVKRTGEKVFLECVQDMDHENMFWYRQDPGLGLRLIYFSYDVKMKEKGDIPEGYSVSREKKERFSLILESASTNQTSMYLCASSFSRQNALISSNQPQHFGDGTRLSIL.

The chain links TRBV6-2 or TRBV6-3 to TRBJ1-4; possible D gene TRBD1, 6 bases. Trimming shortened V by 3 bases and J by 8 bases, and 16 bases separated the two germline ends. This CDR3 spans 15 amino acids. Germline V CDR1 and CDR2: MNHEY, SVGEGT. In DNA, the CDR3 is TGTGCCAGCAGTTATCCGGGGACAATGCGGGAAAAACTGTTTTTT. As protein: CASSYPGTMREKLFF.

The J gene is TRBJ2-5, the V gene TRBV30; 14 bases map to TRBD2. The CDR3 extends over 15 amino acids. With V trimmed by 4 bases and J by 5 bases, 6 bases remained unmatched. Looked up from germline, CDR1 is GTSNPN and CDR2 is SVGIG (reference sequence). The CDR3 spells CAWTRLAGGVETQYF. The CDR3 coding sequence is TGTGCCTGGACCAGACTAGCGGGAGGGGTGGAGACCCAGTACTTC.

This chain uses TRBV7-8 with TRBJ1-1; D is ambiguous. This CDR3 has 13 amino acids. Germline V CDR1 and CDR2: SGHVS, FQNEAQ. Trimming shortened V by 1 base and J by 0 bases, and 3 bases separated the two germline ends. CDR3 loop: CASSLVVNTEAFF. CDR3 sequence (DNA): TGTGCCAGCAGCTTAGTAGTGAACACTGAAGCTTTCTTT.

The V and J genes are TRBV12-3 or TRBV12-4 and TRBJ2-5, with D tentatively TRBD2 (5 bases). The CDR3 consists of 13 residues. V lost 5 bases and J 4 bases, leaving 11 bases between the germline ends. CDR3 sequence: CASSLYEGETQYF. Written as DNA, the CDR3 is TGTGCCAGCAGTCTCTACGAGGGAGAGACCCAGTACTTC.

The genes are TRBV6-6 and TRBJ1-5; possible D gene TRBD1, 6 bases. Trimming took off 6 bases at V and 3 bases at J, with 12 bases between the two ends. This CDR3 spans 14 amino acids. The germline V gene encodes CDR1 MNHNY and CDR2 SVGAGI (reference sequence). CDR3 sequence reads: CASSPHRDNQPQHF. CDR3 nucleotide sequence: TGTGCCAGCAGCCCCCACAGGGACAATCAGCCCCAGCATTTT.

J is TRBJ1-2 and V is TRBV27; possible D gene TRBD1, 5 bases. Germline V gene lookup returns CDR1 MNHEY and CDR2 SMNVEV (reference sequence). There are 13 residues in the CDR3. The V gene lost 0 bases and the J gene lost 4 bases, with 6 bases spanning the gap. The CDR3 region is CASSLSGAYGYTF. Written as DNA, the CDR3 is TGTGCCAGCAGTTTATCAGGGGCCTATGGCTACACCTTC.

As concerns this clone: One end of the junction fails to match germline, which may point to a read error. The rearrangement joins TRBV15 to TRBJ1-5; no firm D call. The CDR3 spans 13 residues. The germline CDR1 and CDR2 sequences are LNHNV and YYDKDF (reference sequence). In DNA form, the CDR3 reads TGTGCCACCAGCAGGGGTGGGAGTCAGCCCCGGCATTTT. Protein sequence: CATSRGGSQPRHF.